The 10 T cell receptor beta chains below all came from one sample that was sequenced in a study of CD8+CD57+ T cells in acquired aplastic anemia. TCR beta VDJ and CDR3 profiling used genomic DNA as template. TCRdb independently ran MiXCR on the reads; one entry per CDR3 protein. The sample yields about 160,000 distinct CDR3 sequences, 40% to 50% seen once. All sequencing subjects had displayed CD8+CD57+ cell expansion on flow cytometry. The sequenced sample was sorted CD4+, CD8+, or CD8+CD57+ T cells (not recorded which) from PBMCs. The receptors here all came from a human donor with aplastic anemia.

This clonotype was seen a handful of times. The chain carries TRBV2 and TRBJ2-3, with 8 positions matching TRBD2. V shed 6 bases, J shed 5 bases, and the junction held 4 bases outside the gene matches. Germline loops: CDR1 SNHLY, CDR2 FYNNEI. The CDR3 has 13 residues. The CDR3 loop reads CASRPGGGDTQYF. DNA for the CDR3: TGTGCCAGCAGACCCGGGGGGGGAGATACGCAGTATTTT.

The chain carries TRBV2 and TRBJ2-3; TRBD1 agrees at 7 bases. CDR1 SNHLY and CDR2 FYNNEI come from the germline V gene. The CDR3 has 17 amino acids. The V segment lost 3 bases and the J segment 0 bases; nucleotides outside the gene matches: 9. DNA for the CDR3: TGTGCCAGCAGTGAGGAGACAGGGACGCTTAGCACAGATACGCAGTATTTT. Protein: CASSEETGTLSTDTQYF.

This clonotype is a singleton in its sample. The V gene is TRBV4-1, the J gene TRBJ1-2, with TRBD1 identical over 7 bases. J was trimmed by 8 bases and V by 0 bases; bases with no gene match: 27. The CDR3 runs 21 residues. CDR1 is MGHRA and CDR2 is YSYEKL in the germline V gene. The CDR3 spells CASSQDRDSVLAIRSKKGYTF. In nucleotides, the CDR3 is TGCGCCAGCAGCCAAGATCGGGACAGCGTCCTCGCCATACGGTCGAAGAAAGGCTACACCTTC.

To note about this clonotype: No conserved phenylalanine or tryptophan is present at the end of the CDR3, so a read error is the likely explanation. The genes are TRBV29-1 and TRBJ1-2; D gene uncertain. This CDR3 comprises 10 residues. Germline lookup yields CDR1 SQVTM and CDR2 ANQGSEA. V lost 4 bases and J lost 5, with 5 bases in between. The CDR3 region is CSVGEYGYTL. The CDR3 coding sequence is TGCAGCGTTGGGGAGTATGGCTACACCCTC.

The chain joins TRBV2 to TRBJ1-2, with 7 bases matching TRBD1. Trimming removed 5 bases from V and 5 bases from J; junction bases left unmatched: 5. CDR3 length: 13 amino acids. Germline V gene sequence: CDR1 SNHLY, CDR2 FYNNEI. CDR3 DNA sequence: TGTGCCAGCAGTACAGGGGTAGCGTATGGCTACACCTTC. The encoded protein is CASSTGVAYGYTF.

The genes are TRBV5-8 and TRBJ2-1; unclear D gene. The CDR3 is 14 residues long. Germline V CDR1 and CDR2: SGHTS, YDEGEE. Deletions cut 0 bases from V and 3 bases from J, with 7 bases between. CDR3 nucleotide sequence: TGTGCCAGCAGCTTGGGGCAGTACTACAATGAGCAGTTCTTC. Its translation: CASSLGQYYNEQFF.

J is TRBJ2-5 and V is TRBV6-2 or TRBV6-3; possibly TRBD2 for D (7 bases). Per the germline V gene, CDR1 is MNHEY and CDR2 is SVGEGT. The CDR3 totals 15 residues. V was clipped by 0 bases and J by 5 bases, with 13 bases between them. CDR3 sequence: CASSYSVEGGETQYF. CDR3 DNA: TGTGCCAGCAGTTACTCGGTAGAGGGGGGGGAGACCCAGTACTTC.

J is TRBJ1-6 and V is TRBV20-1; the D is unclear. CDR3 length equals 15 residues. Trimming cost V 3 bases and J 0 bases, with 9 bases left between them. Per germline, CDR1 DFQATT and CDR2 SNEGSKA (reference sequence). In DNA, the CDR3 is TGCAGTGCTAGGGACGGCAGCTCCTATAATTCACCCCTCCACTTT. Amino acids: CSARDGSSYNSPLHF.

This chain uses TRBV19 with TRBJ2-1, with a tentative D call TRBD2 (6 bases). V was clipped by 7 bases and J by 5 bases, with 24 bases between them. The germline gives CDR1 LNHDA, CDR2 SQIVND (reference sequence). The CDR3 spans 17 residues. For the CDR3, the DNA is TGTGCCAGTACTCCTGACTTTTGGGCGGGACTTCACAATGAGCAGTTCTTC. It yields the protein CASTPDFWAGLHNEQFF.

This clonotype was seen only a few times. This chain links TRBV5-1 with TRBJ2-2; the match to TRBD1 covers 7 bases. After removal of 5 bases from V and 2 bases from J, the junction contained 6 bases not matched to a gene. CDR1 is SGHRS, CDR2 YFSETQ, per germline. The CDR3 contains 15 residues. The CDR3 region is CASRPGTVNTGELFF. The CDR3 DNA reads TGCGCCAGCAGGCCCGGGACAGTTAACACCGGGGAGCTGTTTTTT.